Ten or more counts support the clone carrying this TCR beta chain. This sample is drawn from a study of T cells in Graves' hyperthyroidism and ophthalmopathy. RNA transcripts were the template for amplifying TCR beta CDR3 regions. A set of HTBI primers served as the primers for a first-round RT-PCR of the TCR CDR3. Each CDR3 protein is one row after TCRdb ran MiXCR on the multiplex PCR reads. The sample lists around 350,000 distinct CDR3 sequences; approximately 20% were seen once. Looked up from germline, CDR1 is MNHEY and CDR2 is SVGAGI. V dropped 2 bases and J dropped 2 bases, with 13 bases sitting between them. CDR3 size: 15 residues. The patients, who ranged from 18 to 65 in age, presented with newly diagnosed hyperthyroidism lasting under 2 months.

This chain connects TRBV6-5 to TRBJ2-7; tentative D call: TRBD2 (6 bases). The sequencing input was blood. This clonotype was obtained from a woman aged 18-35 years with Graves' hyperthyroidism. CDR3 loop: CASSYGGVLTYEQYF. CDR3 in DNA: TGTGCCAGCAGTTACGGCGGGGTTCTGACCTACGAGCAGTACTTC.